Listed below are T cell receptor beta chains from one sample, sequenced in a study of blood T cell repertoires in COVID-19. Generated by immunoSEQ multiplex PCR, the TCRdb table keeps only in-frame clones and is missing some. Of about 160,000 clones in the sample, about 88% were seen once. Sequencing was done on a sample of peripheral blood. These receptor sequences come from a man aged 35-49 years with acute or convalescent COVID-19. The CDR3 runs from the conserved cysteine through the conserved F or W.

v_call	j_call	cdr3_length	cdr3_aa
TRBV29-1	TRBJ1-1	10	CSVERGKAFF
TRBV9	TRBJ1-1	14	CASSPLRGNTEAFF
TRBV2	TRBJ1-4	16	CASLDPGTGYNEKLFF
TRBV28	TRBJ2-5	16	CASSYKVGQEYQTQYF
TRBV7-2	TRBJ2-3	15	CASSWRGRSTDTQYF
TRBV19	TRBJ2-3	15	CASTLGGSGTDTQYF
TRBV19	TRBJ1-6	13	CATAAEVYSPLHF
TRBV7-8	TRBJ1-1	18	CASSAPTGPFFLSPEAFF
TRBV7-3	TRBJ2-3	16	CASSLRAGASTDTQYF
TRBV3-1/TRBV3-2	TRBJ1-1	15	CASSPTGQGGTEAFF
TRBV11-2	TRBJ1-5	16	CASSLGGGQGNQPQHF
TRBV7-9	TRBJ1-2	14	CASSLAPTGLGYTF
TRBV2	TRBJ1-4	14	CASRRSMPNEKLFF
TRBV6-5	TRBJ2-4	15	CASEGRAGAKNIQYF
TRBV9	TRBJ2-7	15	CASSATSGGTGEQYF
TRBV5-4	TRBJ2-5	11	CASGQGKAQYF
TRBV11-1	TRBJ2-3	15	CASSLWSSGTDTQYF
TRBV2	TRBJ1-1	14	CASMKGQGDTEAFF
TRBV2	TRBJ1-5	13	CASRGQGNQPQHF
TRBV5-1	TRBJ2-3	14	CASSLSGGTDTQYF
TRBV7-2	TRBJ1-2	11	CASSLVRQDTF
TRBV27	TRBJ1-1	15	CASSPRPSGNTEAFF
TRBV9	TRBJ2-3	14	CASSPAGRTDTQYF
TRBV4-2	TRBJ1-2	16	CASSQDRQGMAYGYTF
TRBV28	TRBJ2-1	14	CATTRGQGSNEQFF
TRBV10-3	TRBJ2-5	11	CAIGQGETQYF